Presented here are 31 T cell receptor beta chains from one specimen sequenced in a study of blood T cell repertoires in COVID-19. Sequenced by immunoSEQ multiplex PCR; TCRdb stores in-frame clones only, minus some. The data hold over 90,000 clones, with 75% to 85% observed a single time. Sequenced sample: peripheral blood. Receptors originate from a man older than 75 with COVID-19, enrolled during active disease.

The gene calls are TRBV15 and TRBJ2-5, with 7 bases lining up with TRBD1. Losses at the gene ends were 3 bases for V and 0 bases for J; bases not matched to a gene: 1. This CDR3 has 14 amino acids. Germline V CDR1 and CDR2: LNHNV, YYDKDF (reference sequence). CDR3 sequence: CATSRTGNQETQYF. CDR3 bases: TGTGCCACCAGCAGGACAGGGAACCAAGAGACCCAGTACTTC.

The rearrangement joins TRBV5-4 to TRBJ2-1; 8 bases line up with TRBD1. The CDR3 consists of 16 residues. The junction had 6 bases not matched to a gene; V was cut back by 4 bases and J by 0 bases. Germline V CDR1 and CDR2: SGHNT, YYREEE (reference sequence). CDR3 region: CASSKGQASSYNEQFF. Written as DNA, the CDR3 is TGTGCCAGCAGCAAGGGACAGGCCAGCTCCTACAATGAGCAGTTCTTC.

V is TRBV3-1 (or the pseudogene TRBV3-2) and J is TRBJ1-1; the D gene is possibly TRBD1 (5 bases). The length of the CDR3 is 15 residues. The V end lost 4 bases, the J end lost 0 bases, and 12 bases lay between the germline ends. Germline V gives CDR1 LGHDT, CDR2 YNNKEL (reference sequence). The DNA for the CDR3 is TGTGCCAGCAGCCCGCCGGGACTTTTGAACACTGAAGCTTTCTTT. It encodes CASSPPGLLNTEAFF.

The V and J genes are TRBV7-9 and TRBJ2-7; the match to TRBD2 covers 7 bases. Germline values: CDR1 SEHNR, CDR2 FQNEAQ (reference sequence). V trimming: 5 bases; J trimming: 1 base; junction bases outside the gene matches: 5. The CDR3 loop spans 14 amino acids. DNA of the CDR3: TGTGCCAGCAGCCCCCGACTAGCTTCCTACGAGCAGTACTTC. This translates into CASSPRLASYEQYF. The whole variable domain, remainder taken from reference TRBV7-9 and TRBJ2-7, is DTGVSQNPRHKITKRGQNVTFRCDPISEHNRLYWYRQTLGQGPEFLTYFQNEAQLEKSRLLSDRFSAERPKGSFSTLEIQRTEQGDSAMYLCASSPRLASYEQYFGPGTRLTVT.

The chain recombines TRBV5-1 with TRBJ1-6; D uncertain. The CDR3 consists of 16 residues. Germline CDR1 and CDR2: SGHRS and YFSETQ. The V end lost 1 base, the J end lost 0 bases, and 8 bases lay between the germline ends. CDR3 amino acids: CASSLFSVSYNSPLHF. DNA for the CDR3: TGCGCCAGCAGCTTGTTCTCGGTCTCCTATAATTCACCCCTCCACTTT.

The chain uses TRBV2 and TRBJ1-4, with a weak D call TRBD1 (5 bases). Trimming pared 3 bases from V and 8 bases from J, leaving 13 bases between. The CDR3 is 14 amino acids. Germline V CDR1 and CDR2: SNHLY, FYNNEI. The CDR3 sequence is CASSDSTTGEKLFF. The CDR3 DNA is TGTGCCAGCAGTGACTCCACCACAGGAGAAAAACTGTTTTTT. Combining the CDR3 with reference TRBV2 and TRBJ1-4 gives the whole variable domain EPEVTQTPSHQVTQMGQEVILRCVPISNHLYFYWYRQILGQKVEFLVSFYNNEISEKSEIFDDQFSVERPDGSNFTLKIRSTKLEDSAMYFCASSDSTTGEKLFFGSGTQLSVL.

The J gene is TRBJ1-1, the V gene TRBV4-1, with 7 bases matching TRBD1. V lost 3 bases, J lost 6 bases, and 4 bases stayed unmatched. The CDR3 has 13 amino acids. Germline V gene data show CDR1 as MGHRA and CDR2 as YSYEKL. The CDR3 spells CASSHPGQPEAFF. The CDR3 DNA reads TGCGCCAGCAGCCACCCGGGACAGCCTGAAGCTTTCTTT.

This clone came up a few times. The chain carries TRBV19 and TRBJ1-4; TRBD1 matches at 10 bases. Trimming took 7 bases from V and 7 from J; bases not matched to a gene: 18. CDR1 is LNHDA, CDR2 SQIVND, per germline (reference sequence). This CDR3 has 18 amino acids. The CDR3 nucleotides are TGTGCCAGTAACCCTTCGACAGGGGGCGGTTACGAGGGTGAAAAACTGTTTTTT. Encoded protein: CASNPSTGGGYEGEKLFF.

This clone came up once. Other DNA variants within this sample encode the same CDR3. The chain carries TRBV5-1 and TRBJ2-7, with D possibly TRBD1 on 5 matching bases. V was trimmed by 0 bases and J by 1 base, leaving 5 bases between them. The germline V gene encodes CDR1 SGHRS and CDR2 YFSETQ. The CDR3 has 13 residues. The chain's CDR3 is CASSLAGSYEQYF. For the CDR3, the DNA is TGCGCCAGCAGCTTGGCAGGGTCCTACGAGCAGTACTTC.

V gene TRBV7-2 combines with J gene TRBJ2-7; 9 positions match TRBD2. The length of the CDR3 is 15 residues. Per germline, CDR1 SGHTA and CDR2 FQGNSA. V dropped 4 bases and J dropped 2; count of bases not matched to a gene: 6. The CDR3 DNA follows: TGTGCCAGCAGCTCAGCGGGAGGAAACACCTACGAGCAGTACTTC. Its translation is CASSSAGGNTYEQYF.

The chain uses TRBV5-1 and TRBJ2-1; 10 bases align to TRBD2. The CDR3 is made up of 14 amino acids. Per the germline V gene, CDR1 is SGHRS and CDR2 is YFSETQ. The ends lost 2 bases at V and 10 bases at J; junction bases unmatched: 6. The CDR3 nucleotides are TGCGCCAGCAGCTTAGCGGGGGGGCCATGGGAGCAGTTCTTC. This translates into CASSLAGGPWEQFF. Full variable domain (rest looked up from reference TRBV5-1 and TRBJ2-1): KAGVTQTPRYLIKTRGQQVTLSCSPISGHRSVSWYQQTPGQGLQFLFEYFSETQRNKGNFPGRFSGRQFSNSRSEMNVSTLELGDSALYLCASSLAGGPWEQFFGPGTRLTVL.

The chain joins TRBV4-2 to TRBJ1-2; tentative D call: TRBD1 (6 bases). Germline V gene sequence: CDR1 LGHNA, CDR2 YNFKEQ. V was trimmed by 4 bases and J by 5 bases, leaving 20 bases between them. CDR3 length equals 16 residues. This chain's CDR3 is CASSPLGNRARYGYTF. The CDR3 nucleotides read TGTGCCAGCAGCCCCCTCGGTAACAGGGCAAGGTATGGCTACACCTTC.

The rearrangement joins TRBV18 to TRBJ1-5; TRBD1 matches at 10 bases. The ends lost 3 bases at V and 1 base at J; junction bases unmatched: 6. This CDR3 has 17 amino acids. Germline V gives CDR1 KGHSH, CDR2 LQKENI. DNA of the CDR3: TGTGCCAGCTCACCGACAGGGGGCGCAAGGAGCAATCAGCCCCAGCATTTT. It codes for CASSPTGGARSNQPQHF.

The gene calls are TRBV4-2 and TRBJ2-3; D remains ambiguous. Germline-derived CDR1 and CDR2 are LGHNA and YNFKEQ. The CDR3 is 14 amino acids. Trimming stripped 1 base from V and 2 bases from J, with 7 bases between. The CDR3 region has the DNA TGTGCCAGCAGCCAAGGAGGCGCCACAGATACGCAGTATTTT. This codes for CASSQGGATDTQYF.

V usage is TRBV24-1 and J usage is TRBJ2-3, with TRBD1 identical over 11 bases. Germline lookup yields CDR1 KGHDR and CDR2 SFDVKD. This CDR3 is built from 15 residues. V trimming: 5 bases; J trimming: 4 bases; junction bases outside the gene matches: 4. This CDR3 reads CATSGWTGGPDTQYF. The CDR3 bases are TGTGCCACCAGTGGGTGGACAGGGGGCCCAGATACGCAGTATTTT.

V gene TRBV3-1 (or the pseudogene TRBV3-2) combines with J gene TRBJ2-3, with 8 nucleotides matching TRBD1. V was clipped by 4 bases and J by 1 base; unmatched bases: 7. This CDR3 is built from 16 residues. Germline CDR1 and CDR2: LGHDT and YNNKEL (reference sequence). The DNA for the CDR3 is TGTGCCAGCAGCCCCGACGGGACAGGAGGCACAGATACGCAGTATTTT. Translated: CASSPDGTGGTDTQYF.

V is TRBV18 and J is TRBJ2-2; D is ambiguous. There are 12 residues in the CDR3. Trimming took 3 bases from V and 5 from J, leaving 4 bases between them. Germline V lookup: CDR1 KGHSH, CDR2 LQKENI. The CDR3 protein is CASSPITGELFF. The CDR3 bases are TGTGCCAGCTCACCTATAACCGGGGAGCTGTTTTTT.

This clone has just one count. V is TRBV11-2 and J is TRBJ1-1; 7 positions match TRBD1. The germline gives CDR1 SGHAT, CDR2 FQNNGV. The CDR3 consists of 16 residues. J gave up 0 bases and V 5 bases, and 9 bases lay outside the gene matches. The CDR3 DNA sequence: TGTGCCAGCAGCCCTTACCCACAGGGGCTGAACACTGAAGCTTTCTTT. Translating it yields CASSPYPQGLNTEAFF.

The chain has TRBV10-1 and TRBJ1-3; 11 bases are shared with TRBD1. Unmatched junction bases numbered 6, after V lost 7 bases and J lost 4 bases. This CDR3 comprises 15 residues. Germline V lookup: CDR1 WNHNN, CDR2 SYGVQD (reference sequence). In DNA, the CDR3 is TGCGCCAGCAAATTAGGGGACAGGGGGGGAAACACCATATATTTT. Protein product: CASKLGDRGGNTIYF.

The chain couples TRBV19 to TRBJ2-7; 8 bases map to TRBD1. CDR1 is LNHDA and CDR2 is SQIVND in the germline V gene (reference sequence). This CDR3 is built from 13 residues. With 5 bases clipped from V and 3 bases from J, the junction kept 3 bases outside the gene matches. CDR3 sequence reads: CASSRTGNYEQYF. CDR3 in DNA: TGTGCCAGTAGTCGGACAGGGAACTACGAGCAGTACTTC.

This clone is a singleton in its sample. CDR3 region: CASSQDRGRQAYGYTF. CDR3 sequence (DNA): TGTGCCAGCAGCCAAGACAGGGGCAGACAGGCCTATGGCTACACCTTC. This rearrangement joins TRBV14 to TRBJ1-2, with D perhaps matching TRBD1 (6 bases). Trimming shortened V by 0 bases and J by 4 bases, and 15 bases separated the two germline ends. The CDR3 totals 16 residues. Germline V gene sequence: CDR1 SGHDN, CDR2 FVKESK.

The CDR3 sequence is CASRAGVQPQHF. The CDR3 bases are TGTGCCAGCAGGGCAGGGGTTCAGCCCCAGCATTTT. The chain couples TRBV28 to TRBJ1-5; perhaps TRBD1 as D (6 bases). Germline loops: CDR1 MDHEN, CDR2 SYDVKM. The CDR3 length is 12 residues. Trimming shortened V by 6 bases and J by 6 bases, and 9 bases separated the two germline ends.

J is TRBJ2-5 and V is TRBV5-4, with TRBD2 as a possible D gene (6 bases). The CDR3 is 16 amino acids. Trimming removed 5 bases at V and 1 base at J, with 18 bases between. CDR1 SGHNT and CDR2 YYREEE come from the germline V gene (reference sequence). DNA for the CDR3: TGTGCCAGCAGGAAGGCCGGGACTCCGAGCCAAGAGACCCAGTACTTC. Translated, it gives CASRKAGTPSQETQYF.

The rearrangement links TRBV12-3 or TRBV12-4 to TRBJ2-7; 8 bases line up with TRBD2. The CDR3 is made up of 13 amino acids. J lost 2 bases, V lost 9 bases, and 6 bases had no gene match. The CDR3, as DNA: TGTGCCAGTGCGGGACTAGGAGCCTACGAGCAGTACTTC. Translating it yields CASAGLGAYEQYF.

V usage is TRBV5-5 and J usage is TRBJ1-2; the D is unclear. Per germline, CDR1 SGHKS and CDR2 YYEKEE (reference sequence). Trimming took 1 base from V and 2 from J, leaving 12 bases between them. The CDR3 has 15 amino acids. CDR3 nucleotide sequence: TGTGCCAGCAGCTTGTTTAGGAGGGAGAACTATGGCTACACCTTC. It translates to CASSLFRRENYGYTF.

This clone was seen once. J is TRBJ2-2 and V is TRBV6-5; 9 nucleotides match TRBD2. Germline V gives CDR1 MNHEY, CDR2 SVGAGI. The CDR3 runs 15 residues. V shed 6 bases, J shed 0 bases, and the junction held 2 bases outside the gene matches. In nucleotides, the CDR3 is TGTGCCAGCAGGACTAGCGGAGCGAACACCGGGGAGCTGTTTTTT. Its protein is CASRTSGANTGELFF.

J is TRBJ1-3 and V is TRBV10-3, with a weak D call TRBD1 (5 bases). The CDR3 is 14 residues long. Germline-derived CDR1 and CDR2 are ENHRY and SYGVKD. V was clipped by 3 bases and J by 5 bases, with 11 bases between them. The CDR3 DNA follows: TGTGCCATCAGTGATCCGGGGGGGAGAAACACCATATATTTT. Translated, it gives CAISDPGGRNTIYF.

J is TRBJ1-1 and V is TRBV5-1; 10 bases are shared with TRBD1. The germline CDR1 and CDR2 sequences are SGHRS and YFSETQ. This CDR3 is 15 amino acids long. The J segment lost 5 bases and the V segment lost 3 bases, leaving 7 bases of the junction unmatched. The CDR3 sequence is CASSYTGQGLTEAFF. The CDR3 nucleotides are TGCGCCAGCAGCTACACGGGACAGGGGTTAACTGAAGCTTTCTTT.

V and J are TRBV5-4 and TRBJ2-4; 10 bases are shared with TRBD1. Germline V gene data show CDR1 as SGHNT and CDR2 as YYREEE (reference sequence). Trimming removed 0 bases from V and 5 bases from J; junction bases left unmatched: 5. The CDR3 loop spans 16 amino acids. The CDR3 spells CASSLGQGALENIQYF. In DNA, the CDR3 is TGTGCCAGCAGCTTGGGACAGGGGGCGCTTGAAAACATTCAGTACTTC.

The chain has TRBV28 and TRBJ1-1; possible D gene TRBD1, 5 bases. There are 12 residues in the CDR3. Between the trimmed V and J ends, which lost 6 bases and 6 bases, there was a span of 11 bases. The germline V gene encodes CDR1 MDHEN and CDR2 SYDVKM. The CDR3 reads CASSLGGAEAFF. In nucleotides, the CDR3 is TGTGCCAGCAGCCTGGGGGGGGCTGAAGCTTTCTTT.

The chain combines TRBV11-2 with TRBJ1-1; D gene uncertain. CDR1 and CDR2 from the germline V gene are SGHAT and FQNNGV. V dropped 3 bases and J dropped 11 bases, with 16 bases sitting between them. This CDR3 contains 13 residues. The CDR3, as DNA: TGTGCCAGCAGCTTTGACCGCAAAGCCGGGGCTTTCTTT. This gives the protein CASSFDRKAGAFF.